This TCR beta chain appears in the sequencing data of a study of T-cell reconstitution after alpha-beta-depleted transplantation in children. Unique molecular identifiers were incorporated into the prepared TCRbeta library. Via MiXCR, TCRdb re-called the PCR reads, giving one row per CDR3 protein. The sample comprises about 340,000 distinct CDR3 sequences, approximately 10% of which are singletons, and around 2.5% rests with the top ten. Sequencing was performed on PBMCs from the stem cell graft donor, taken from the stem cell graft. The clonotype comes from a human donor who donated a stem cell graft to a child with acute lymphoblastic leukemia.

CDR3 sequence reads: CSVESRRGGGYTF. The CDR3 nucleotides read TGCAGCGTTGAATCGAGGAGGGGCGGGGGCTACACCTTC. The chain has TRBV29-1 and TRBJ1-2; D may be TRBD1 (5 bases). V dropped 2 bases and J dropped 8 bases, with 15 bases sitting between them. Germline loops: CDR1 SQVTM, CDR2 ANQGSEA. The CDR3 has 13 residues.